The 30 T cell receptor beta chains in this list originate from one sample, sequenced in a study of T cells in Graves' hyperthyroidism and ophthalmopathy. There were TCR beta CDR3 regions amplified from RNA transcripts. RT-PCR in the first round (using the HTBI primer set) targeted the TCR CDR3. TCRdb reanalysed the multiplex PCR reads using MiXCR and keeps one entry per CDR3 protein. Among 350,000 to 500,000 distinct CDR3 sequences, about an eighth were seen once, and the ten largest hold 4% to 6.5%. Sequenced input: blood. All receptors come from a woman between 18 and 30 years old with Graves' hyperthyroidism.

This clonotype was found many times. The DNA for the CDR3 is TGTGCCAGCCGCACTAGCGGGAGACGGACCGGGGAGCTGTTTTTT. Protein sequence: CASRTSGRRTGELFF. The chain employs TRBV18 and TRBJ2-2, with TRBD2 matching 11 bases. The CDR3 length is 15 residues. The trim removed 8 bases at V and 5 bases at J, leaving 7 bases unmatched. Germline CDR1 reads KGHSH; CDR2 reads LQKENI. Full variable domain (outside the CDR3, taken from reference TRBV18 and TRBJ2-2): NAGVMQNPRHLVRRRGQEARLRCSPMKGHSHVYWYRQLPEEGLKFMVYLQKENIIDESGMPKERFSAEFPKEGPSILRIQQVVRGDSAAYFCASRTSGRRTGELFFGEGSRLTVL.

This clonotype has only a few counts. The genes are TRBV9 and TRBJ2-3, with D possibly matching TRBD1 (6 bases). V dropped 3 bases and J dropped 1 base, with 9 bases sitting between them. The CDR3 totals 14 residues. The germline CDR1 and CDR2 sequences are SGDLS and YYNGEE. DNA for the CDR3: TGTGCCAGCAGCGCGGACAGCCGCACAGATACGCAGTATTTT. It specifies CASSADSRTDTQYF.

This clonotype was counted many times. V is TRBV2 and J is TRBJ1-1, with a possible D match to TRBD1 (5 bases). CDR1 is SNHLY and CDR2 is FYNNEI in the germline V gene. V gave up 5 bases and J gave up 4 bases, with 11 bases separating them. The CDR3 runs 13 residues. The CDR3 spells CASSRGEGTEAFF. CDR3 DNA sequence: TGTGCCAGCAGTAGGGGAGAAGGCACTGAAGCTTTCTTT.

This chain joins TRBV5-5 and TRBJ2-4; D is undetermined. CDR1 is SGHKS, CDR2 YYEKEE, per germline (reference sequence). The CDR3 loop spans 13 amino acids. V dropped 4 bases and J dropped 5 bases, with 10 bases sitting between them. The CDR3 sequence is CASSHVGENIQYF. Here the CDR3 DNA reads TGTGCCAGCAGCCATGTAGGTGAAAACATTCAGTACTTC.

This clonotype occurred a few times. The genes are TRBV9 and TRBJ2-1; tentatively, D is TRBD2 (6 bases). The CDR3 length is 16 residues. V shed 3 bases and J shed 6 bases, with 19 bases lying between them. Looked up from germline, CDR1 is SGDLS and CDR2 is YYNGEE. CDR3 amino acids: CASSALASLWPNEQFF. The CDR3, as DNA: TGTGCCAGCAGCGCGCTAGCGAGTCTATGGCCCAATGAGCAGTTCTTC.

This clonotype was seen many times. This rearrangement joins TRBV7-9 to TRBJ2-7; TRBD1 might be the D (7 bases). V was cut by 6 bases and J by 5 bases, with 17 bases left in between. CDR1 and CDR2 (germline): SEHNR, FQNEAQ (reference sequence). The CDR3 covers 14 residues. The CDR3 here is CASRLTTGRHEQYF. In DNA form, the CDR3 reads TGTGCCAGCAGACTCACGACAGGGAGGCACGAGCAGTACTTC.

This clonotype showed up just a few times. This rearrangement joins TRBV15 to TRBJ2-2; 10 nucleotides match TRBD2. The length of the CDR3 is 16 residues. V lost 4 bases to trimming and J lost 0 bases; unmatched junction nucleotides: 2. CDR1 and CDR2 from the germline V gene are LNHNV and YYDKDF (reference sequence). CDR3 nucleotide sequence: TGTGCCACCAGCACGACTAGCGGGTCGAACACCGGGGAGCTGTTTTTT. It is translated as CATSTTSGSNTGELFF.

The chain links TRBV30 to TRBJ1-2; 7 bases align to TRBD1. The V gene end was trimmed by 0 bases and the J gene end by 5 bases; junction bases not matched to a gene: 9. Per the germline V gene, CDR1 is GTSNPN and CDR2 is SVGIG (reference sequence). This CDR3 is built from 15 residues. The CDR3 region is CAWSVLSGGIYGYTF. In DNA form, the CDR3 reads TGTGCCTGGAGTGTACTCTCAGGGGGTATTTATGGCTACACCTTC.

About this clonotype: Germline and junction disagree at one end, which may indicate a read error. The chain carries TRBV7-9 and TRBJ2-4, with D tentatively TRBD1 (6 bases). The CDR3 runs to 16 residues. The germline gives CDR1 SEHNR, CDR2 FQNEAQ (reference sequence). The DNA for the CDR3 is TGTGCCAGCAGCTTGGGCGTCGCGGGCGATGGGGACATTCAGTGCTTC. As protein: CASSLGVAGDGDIQCF.

As for this clonotype: A much larger clone sits a single nucleotide away, making a read error possible. This chain links TRBV6-1 with TRBJ2-2, with D perhaps TRBD2 (5 bases). CDR1 MNHNS and CDR2 SASEGT come from the germline V gene. This CDR3 has 15 amino acids. CDR3 sequence reads: CASSKGDPNTGELVF. CDR3 coding DNA: TGTGCCAGCAGTAAGGGCGATCCGAACACCGGGGAGCTGGTTTTT.

This clonotype has ten or more counts. The V gene is TRBV28, the J gene TRBJ2-2; the D gene is possibly TRBD2 (6 bases). The length of the CDR3 is 15 residues. V shed 2 bases and J shed 5 bases, with 12 bases lying between them. Germline values: CDR1 MDHEN, CDR2 SYDVKM. The CDR3 protein is CASSLRSGRTGELFF. The CDR3 DNA follows: TGTGCCAGCAGTTTACGTTCAGGGAGGACCGGGGAGCTGTTTTTT.

This clonotype was seen at least ten times. The genes are TRBV5-5 and TRBJ1-2, with 7 bases lining up with TRBD1. Germline V gene data show CDR1 as SGHKS and CDR2 as YYEKEE (reference sequence). The CDR3 totals 15 residues. Trimming took 6 bases from V and 6 from J; bases not matched to a gene: 14. The CDR3 coding sequence is TGTGCCAGCAACTCGCCGACAGGGTACTCTAATGGCTACACCTTC. Encoded protein: CASNSPTGYSNGYTF.

This clonotype was seen at least ten times. This chain joins TRBV20-1 and TRBJ2-2, with 13 nucleotides matching TRBD2. Unmatched junction bases numbered 6, after V lost 6 bases and J lost 2 bases. Per germline, CDR1 DFQATT and CDR2 SNEGSKA (reference sequence). The CDR3 sequence is 16 residues long. CDR3 nucleotide sequence: TGCAGTGCCGAGGGACTAGCGGGACAAAACACCGGGGAGCTGTTTTTT. It codes for CSAEGLAGQNTGELFF.

Many counts were recorded for this clonotype. V usage is TRBV28 and J usage is TRBJ2-1, with 12 bases identical to TRBD1. The germline V gene has CDR1 MDHEN and CDR2 SYDVKM. CDR3 length: 19 amino acids. The V gene end was trimmed by 6 bases and the J gene end by 0 bases; junction bases not matched to a gene: 12. The CDR3 here is CASSRGQGAHLFSYNEQFF. The DNA of the CDR3 is TGTGCCAGCAGCAGGGGACAGGGGGCGCACCTATTCTCCTACAATGAGCAGTTCTTC.

This chain connects TRBV12-3 or TRBV12-4 to TRBJ1-2, with D possibly matching TRBD1 (5 bases). The CDR3 consists of 15 residues. The V gene lost 3 bases and the J gene lost 3 bases, with 14 bases spanning the gap. The CDR3 region is CASSFKGRRYYGYTF. DNA for the CDR3: TGTGCCAGCAGTTTCAAGGGACGACGATACTATGGCTACACCTTC.

This clonotype has a handful of counts. The rearrangement uses TRBV7-9 and TRBJ1-2, with 7 bases that match TRBD1. Germline V gives CDR1 SEHNR, CDR2 FQNEAQ (reference sequence). The V and J ends lost 5 bases and 4 bases, in that order; junction bases with no gene match: 1. This CDR3 region has 12 residues. The CDR3 DNA sequence: TGTGCCAGCAGCGACAGGGCCTATGGCTACACCTTC. Protein product: CASSDRAYGYTF.

The table lists this clonotype with many counts. The chain couples TRBV6-1 to TRBJ1-1, with D perhaps matching TRBD1 (6 bases). Trimming removed 7 bases from V and 1 base from J, with 7 bases in between. The CDR3 length is 12 residues. Per the germline V gene, CDR1 is MNHNS and CDR2 is SASEGT. CDR3 sequence (DNA): TGTGCCAGCAAGGGACAGAACACTGAAGCTTTCTTT. Its protein is CASKGQNTEAFF.

This clonotype has at least ten counts. This chain links TRBV6-1 with TRBJ2-3; TRBD2 is a possible D gene (6 bases). V lost 4 bases to trimming and J lost 6 bases, with 17 bases between them. CDR1 and CDR2 from the germline V gene are MNHNS and SASEGT. The CDR3 runs to 15 residues. In nucleotides, the CDR3 is TGTGCCAGCAGTGGGAGGGGACCGCCTGTGGATACGCAGTATTTT. Its protein is CASSGRGPPVDTQYF.

This clonotype was detected many times. The chain recombines TRBV2 with TRBJ2-1, with TRBD1 as a possible D gene (6 bases). Germline CDR1 is SNHLY and CDR2 is FYNNEI. The ends were cut back, 3 bases at V and 5 bases at J, with 8 bases in the middle. The CDR3 runs 13 residues. The CDR3 DNA follows: TGTGCCAGCAGTGAGGACAGTAACAATGAGCAGTTCTTC. This encodes CASSEDSNNEQFF.

The chain couples TRBV4-2 to TRBJ2-7; D perhaps matches TRBD1 (6 bases). CDR1 and CDR2 from the germline V gene are LGHNA and YNFKEQ. V gave up 1 base and J gave up 3 bases, with 19 bases separating them. The CDR3 runs to 17 residues. CDR3 bases: TGTGCCAGCAGCCAAGGAAGATACGAGACAGGATACTACGAGCAGTACTTC. Its translation is CASSQGRYETGYYEQYF.

This clonotype has a count of ten or more. The chain joins TRBV28 to TRBJ2-3; D remains ambiguous. Trimming stripped 7 bases from V and 4 bases from J, with 9 bases between. Germline V gives CDR1 MDHEN, CDR2 SYDVKM. This CDR3 has 12 residues. The CDR3 region is CASTLGPDTQYF. CDR3 DNA sequence: TGTGCCAGCACCCTAGGGCCAGATACGCAGTATTTT.

This clonotype showed up many times. The DNA for the CDR3 is TGTGCCAGCAGCGAGAGAGGGGGCGCGACAGATACGCAGTATTTT. It yields the protein CASSERGGATDTQYF. The gene calls are TRBV12-3 or TRBV12-4 and TRBJ2-3; 7 bases are shared with TRBD1. The CDR3 is 15 amino acids. Trimming cost V 6 bases and J 3 bases; bases outside gene matches: 9.

With regard to this clonotype: With a much larger clone just one base away, this may be a read error. The chain couples TRBV11-2 to TRBJ2-1; 9 positions agree with TRBD2. The CDR3 loop spans 15 amino acids. The V segment lost 5 bases and the J segment 4 bases; nucleotides outside the gene matches: 6. Germline V gene lookup returns CDR1 SGHAT and CDR2 FQNNGV. The CDR3 DNA reads as TGTGCCAGCAGCCTGGCTAGCGGGGAATACAATGAGCAGTTCTTC. It yields the protein CASSLASGEYNEQFF.

Only a few counts were recorded for this clonotype. The genes are TRBV6-2 or TRBV6-3 and TRBJ2-3; no clear D. Looked up from germline, CDR1 is MNHEY and CDR2 is SVGEGT. This CDR3 comprises 16 residues. Trimming removed 0 bases from V and 0 bases from J, with 10 bases in between. The CDR3 DNA follows: TGTGCCAGCAGTTACTCGCACGCTCCTAGCACAGATACGCAGTATTTT. Translated, it gives CASSYSHAPSTDTQYF.

This clonotype was counted at least ten times. CDR3 coding DNA: TGCGCTTTACTGTGGGCTAGAGAGAACAATGAGCAGTTCTTC. Protein: CALLWARENNEQFF. This chain connects TRBV20-1 to TRBJ2-1; D not certain. Germline V gene lookup returns CDR1 DFQATT and CDR2 SNEGSKA (reference sequence). This CDR3 has 14 amino acids.

This clonotype showed up many times. This chain uses TRBV11-2 with TRBJ1-1; 7 positions agree with TRBD1. V lost 1 base and J lost 0; bases outside the gene matches: 2. There are 15 residues in the CDR3. CDR1 is SGHAT and CDR2 is FQNNGV in the germline V gene. The DNA for the CDR3 is TGTGCCAGCAGCTTAGGGACAGGTTTGAACACTGAAGCTTTCTTT. Encoded protein: CASSLGTGLNTEAFF.

This clonotype was counted between two and nine times. V usage is TRBV28 and J usage is TRBJ2-6, with TRBD1 matching 8 bases. The CDR3 is 14 amino acids. With 3 bases clipped from V and 9 bases from J, the junction kept 4 bases outside the gene matches. Germline V gene data show CDR1 as MDHEN and CDR2 as SYDVKM. The CDR3 region has the DNA TGTGCCAGCAGTTTGGACAGGGCAGTCAACGTCCTGACTTTC. The encoded protein is CASSLDRAVNVLTF.

The table lists this clonotype with many counts. The chain links TRBV27 to TRBJ2-3; D unresolved. V lost 2 bases and J 6 bases, leaving 12 bases between the germline ends. Germline V lookup: CDR1 MNHEY, CDR2 SMNVEV (reference sequence). This CDR3 has 14 amino acids. The CDR3 coding sequence is TGTGCCAGCAGTTTAGGGTTTAACGAGGATACGCAGTATTTT. The encoded protein is CASSLGFNEDTQYF.

This clonotype was detected ten times or more. CDR3 nucleotide sequence: TGTGCCAGCAGCTTAGCCACCGGGGGGTTCCCCTACGAGCAGTACTTC. Protein sequence: CASSLATGGFPYEQYF. The V gene is TRBV7-9, the J gene TRBJ2-7; 7 nucleotides agree with TRBD2. CDR3 size: 16 residues. Germline V gene sequence: CDR1 SEHNR, CDR2 FQNEAQ (reference sequence). J was trimmed by 2 bases and V by 0 bases; bases with no gene match: 7.

This clonotype was counted ten times or more. The chain uses TRBV5-1 and TRBJ1-2, with a possible D match to TRBD1 (5 bases). Trimming stripped 0 bases from V and 0 bases from J, with 12 bases between. CDR1 and CDR2 from the germline V gene are SGHRS and YFSETQ. CDR3 length: 16 residues. The CDR3 reads CASSLGQFLTNYGYTF. Here the CDR3 DNA reads TGCGCCAGCAGCTTGGGACAGTTCCTGACTAACTATGGCTACACCTTC. The full variable domain, in which reference TRBV5-1 and TRBJ1-2 provide the parts outside the CDR3, is KAGVTQTPRYLIKTRGQQVTLSCSPISGHRSVSWYQQTPGQGLQFLFEYFSETQRNKGNFPGRFSGRQFSNSRSEMNVSTLELGDSALYLCASSLGQFLTNYGYTFGSGTRLTVV.